Listed below are T cell receptor beta chains from one sample, sequenced in a study of blood T cell repertoires in COVID-19. Data came from immunoSEQ multiplex PCR; TCRdb stores just in-frame clones and leaves some out. The profile covers 300,000 or so clones, with around 89% appearing a single time and roughly 6.7% taken by the ten largest. Sequencing used peripheral blood. The receptors come from a young man who had recovered from COVID-19. Each CDR3 is given with its conserved first and last residue. The D gene is left open where the match is weak. Some rows have no size entry. The others give once, few or many, or a class for an expanded clone.

TRBJ1-1 - TRBD1 TRBV7-9 TGTGCCAGCAGCTGGACAGGGGGCGTGAACACTGAAGCTTTCTTT CASSWTGGVNTEAFF
TRBJ2-7 - - TRBV6-5 TGTGCCAGCAGTTATGGCGGAAACGAGCAGTACTTC CASSYGGNEQYF
TRBJ1-2 - - TRBV19 TGTGCCAGTAGTACACGACAGAGGACGATTAGCTATGGCTACACCTTC CASSTRQRTISYGYTF
TRBJ2-7 - TRBD2 TRBV7-2 TGTGCCAGCAGCTCCCGGGGGGGTTCTTCCTACGAGCAGTACTTC CASSSRGGSSYEQYF
TRBJ1-1 - TRBD1 TRBV19 TGTGCCAGTAGTCGGACAGGTAATACTGAAGCTTTCTTT CASSRTGNTEAFF
TRBJ2-3 - TRBD2 TRBV6-4 TGTGCCAGCGACACACACACGGGACTAGCGACTAAACCCGGAGATACGCAGTATTTT CASDTHTGLATKPGDTQYF
TRBJ2-1 - TRBD2 TRBV7-9 TGTGCCAGCAGCTTAAAGTGGACTAGCAGCCTTGAGCAGTTCTTC CASSLKWTSSLEQFF
TRBJ1-3 - - TRBV25-1 TGTGCCAGCAGCGGCGGTGGAGGGGATTTCTCTGGAAACACCATATATTTT CASSGGGGDFSGNTIYF
TRBJ1-2 - - TRBV12-5 TGTGCTAGTGGTTCGCCAGGGGCCCCCTATGGCTACACCTTC CASGSPGAPYGYTF
TRBJ2-7 - TRBD2 TRBV29-1 TGCAGCGTTGATGCGGGGGGCGAGCAGTACTTC CSVDAGGEQYF
TRBJ1-1 - - TRBV2 TGTGCCAGCAGGCAGTCTGTTGACACTGAAGCTTTCTTT CASRQSVDTEAFF
TRBJ2-2 - - TRBV7-2 TGTGCCAGCAGCTTAGTGGGGCCCCTAACCGGGGAGCTGTTTTTT CASSLVGPLTGELFF
TRBJ1-1 - - TRBV7-9 TGTGCCAGCAGCTTAGACATGAACACTGAAGCTTTCTTT CASSLDMNTEAFF
TRBJ1-5 - - TRBV2 TGTGCCAGCAGCGCTCCGGGTTATAGCAATCAGCCCCAGCATTTT CASSAPGYSNQPQHF
TRBJ1-1 - TRBD1 TRBV4-3 TGCGCCAGCAGCCACAATCGCCCGGGACAGAGTAACCAGAACACTGAAGCTTTCTTT CASSHNRPGQSNQNTEAFF
TRBJ2-3 few - TRBV7-3 TGTGCCAGCAGCTTATACCCAGGCTACACAGATACGCAGTATTTT CASSLYPGYTDTQYF
TRBJ1-1 - - TRBV10-3 TGTGCCATCAGCCTACAGGGAGGGGACACTGAAGCTTTCTTT CAISLQGGDTEAFF
TRBJ1-5 - TRBD1 TRBV2 TGTGCCAGCAGTGACACAGGGGGAGGCAATCAGCCCCAGCATTTT CASSDTGGGNQPQHF
TRBJ1-1 - - TRBV3-1/TRBV3-2 TGTGCCAGCAGCCAGGGGGGTCCTAGGACTGAAGCTTTCTTT CASSQGGPRTEAFF
TRBJ2-1 once TRBD1 TRBV15 TGTGCCACCAGCAGAGATGGGGGACAGGGGGCAATCTTC CATSRDGGQGAIF
TRBJ1-1 - TRBD1 TRBV5-1 TGCGCCAGCAGCTTGGCGGAACAGGGGGTGGCTTTCTTT CASSLAEQGVAFF
TRBJ2-3 once TRBD1 TRBV5-1 TGCGCCAGCAGCCCGGGACAGGGATCAGATACGCAGTATTTT CASSPGQGSDTQYF
TRBJ1-2 - - TRBV3-1/TRBV3-2 TGTGCCAGCAGCCAAGGGAAGGGGGTAGAGTGTGGCTACACCTTC CASSQGKGVECGYTF
TRBJ2-7 - TRBD1 TRBV7-9 TGTGCCAGCAGCTTCACAGGGGCGAACCTTTACGAGCAGTACTTC CASSFTGANLYEQYF
TRBJ2-7 - - TRBV7-2 TGTGCCAGCAGCCCCGACTACTACGAGCAGTACTTC CASSPDYYEQYF
TRBJ2-7 - TRBD1 TRBV4-3 TGCGCCAGCAGCCACGTCCGGGACAGGGACTCCTACGAGCAGTACTTC CASSHVRDRDSYEQYF
TRBJ2-1 - TRBD2 TRBV11-2 TGTGCCAGCAGCTTAGCACGGACTAGCGTCCACAATGAGCAGTTCTTC CASSLARTSVHNEQFF
TRBJ1-5 - TRBD1 TRBV2 TGTGCCAGCAGGCTGACAGGGAATCAAAATCAGCCCCAGCATTTT CASRLTGNQNQPQHF
TRBJ2-2 - - TRBV5-1 TGCGCCAGCAGCTCAGGTTGGGCCAGGTCCACCGGGGAGCTGTTTTTT CASSSGWARSTGELFF
TRBJ2-3 - TRBD2 TRBV2 TGTGCCAGCCCGAAGCGTATCGTGAGCGGGGGTCCAGATACGCAGTATTTT CASPKRIVSGGPDTQYF
TRBJ2-1 - TRBD2 TRBV5-4 TGTGCCAGCAGCTCCAGGACTAGCGGGGATGAGCAGTTCTTC CASSSRTSGDEQFF
TRBJ2-5 - TRBD2 TRBV7-9 TGTGCCAGCAGCCTCCCAGCGGGGAGGGAGACCCAGTACTTC CASSLPAGRETQYF
TRBJ2-7 - TRBD2 TRBV27 TGTGCCAGCAGTCCCGGACTAGCGGGAGTAATCGAGCAGTACTTC CASSPGLAGVIEQYF
TRBJ2-2 - - TRBV6-4 TGTGCCAGCAGTCGTGGTCCAAACGGGAAAACCGGGGAGCTGTTTTTT CASSRGPNGKTGELFF
TRBJ1-1 - - TRBV19 TGTGCCAGTACTCTACTACAGGGCACCACTGAAGCTTTCTTT CASTLLQGTTEAFF
TRBJ1-2 - - TRBV6-5 TGTGCCAGCGCCAGGACAAGCTATGGCTACACCTTC CASARTSYGYTF
TRBJ1-1 - - TRBV29-1 TGCAGCGTTCCCTTGACGCCGGCGGGTGATCGGAACACTGAAGCTTTCTTT CSVPLTPAGDRNTEAFF
TRBJ2-1 - - TRBV5-1 TGCGCCAGCAGCTTTCTAGGCGGAGCTTCCACCCGCTACAATGAGCAGTTCTTC CASSFLGGASTRYNEQFF
TRBJ2-7 - TRBD1 TRBV5-1 TGCGCCAGCAGCATGGGACAGCACGAGCAGTACTTC CASSMGQHEQYF
TRBJ1-1 - - TRBV6-2/TRBV6-3 TGTGCCAGCAGCCTATGGAACACTGAAGCTTTCTTT CASSLWNTEAFF
TRBJ2-5 - - TRBV4-1 TGCGCCAGCAGCCTCAACGGGGGTTCCCAAGAGACCCAGTACTTC CASSLNGGSQETQYF
TRBJ2-5 - - TRBV4-1 TGCGCCAGCAGCCAATTAGGGGGAGAGACCCAGTACTTC CASSQLGGETQYF
TRBJ2-1 - TRBD2 TRBV10-3 TGTGCCATCAGTGATTCAGGGGCGATTAGCGGGGGATACAATGAGCAGTTCTTC CAISDSGAISGGYNEQFF
TRBJ2-2 few - TRBV7-9 TGTGCCAGCAGCCAAGGGGCACTCTCGAACACCGGGGAGCTGTTTTTT CASSQGALSNTGELFF
TRBJ2-2 - - TRBV4-3 TGCGCCAGCAGCCGGTCGGTGGGGCCTAACACCGGGGAGCTGTTTTTT CASSRSVGPNTGELFF
TRBJ2-3 - TRBD1 TRBV5-1 TGCGCCAGCAGCTTGGTGGGGACAGGGATTAATACGCAGTATTTT CASSLVGTGINTQYF